This T cell receptor (beta chain) was sequenced in a study of blood T cell repertoires in COVID-19 (dated by TCRdb to the early 2020s). About the investigation overall: Samples from collaborators originated in the United States, Italy and Spain and spanned both the acute and convalescent phases of COVID-19. The material from the prospective study consisted of cDNA or gDNA derived from T cells, B-cell-depleted T cells, or PBMCs. Samples came from the ongoing ImmuneRACE study (first 160 participants) plus 1,254 subjects from 6 global collaborators. Deeply sampled blood TCRbeta repertoires from subjects exposed to, actively infected with, or recovered from COVID-19 were included in the dataset. Where HLA class I and class II types were available, the types were taken from metadata supplied by the sample provider, not from assay-based typing. The repertoires were made available in a free public database intended to serve as a resource for research on the immune response to SARS-CoV-2. Sample metadata almost always included a de-identified subject ID, COVID-19 status, age in years and sex.

The immunoSEQ Assay, a bias-controlled multiplex PCR, was used to amplify TCRbeta CDR3 regions from genomic DNA. The published analysis was carried out like this. The number of nucleated cells in each sample was estimated from the amplification of reference gene primers within the assay. To quantify the absolute abundance of each unique TCRbeta CDR3 rearrangement, sequence reads were collapsed and filtered. For each sample, productive Simpson clonality was calculated by taking the square root of Simpson's diversity index across productive rearrangements. TCRdb's version of the immuneACCESS table is confined to in-frame rearrangements and falls short of the full clone set. An unresolved V gene accounts for under half of the shortfall where checked; the remainder is of unknown origin. That table is the source of V, J and clone size, and D and trimming were worked out from the DNA. The sample records more than 400,000 clones, roughly 87% of which are singletons. The ten largest clones represent roughly 0.7% of the sample.

CDR1 SGHDN and CDR2 FVKESK were looked up in the germline V gene. V is clipped by 5 bases and J by 6 bases, and the sequence between their germline boundaries is 12 bases long. The CDR3 starts with the cysteine, ends with the phenylalanine, and has 13 residues. The DNA shown is the 39-base CDR3, in frame from base 1. Regarding this clone: The antigen this receptor binds is unknown. No clone much larger than this one lies a single base away; base qualities are absent.

Participants in the prospective study were aged about 18 to 89 years, lived in 24 United States geographic areas, and enrolled through a virtual design. Cohort assignment in the prospective study relied on participant-reported clinical history from a screening survey and a study questionnaire. For ImmuneRACE Cohort 3, a participant was defined as recovered based on two consecutive negative NP/OP PCR tests, clearance by a healthcare professional, or resolution of symptoms. In the prospective study, whole blood, serum and a nasopharyngeal or oropharyngeal swab were collected from each participant by mobile phlebotomists. Prospective study participants could optionally give additional blood draws and questionnaires over a roughly two-month period. Before DNA extraction, prospective study blood samples were shipped either frozen or at room temperature. General conclusions and limits of the study: The quantity of clinical and demographic metadata differed by source and by participant and was supplied without curation.

The rearrangement combines TRBV14 with TRBJ2-3, with the D gene too uncertain to name. The receptor comes from a woman under 30 who had recovered from COVID-19. Specimen: PBMCs or T cells enriched from blood (not recorded which). The sequenced DNA is TGTGCCAGCAGCTCAGATCGTTGGGATACGCAGTATTTT. Translated, this gives CASSSDRWDTQYF.